In its sample, the clone carrying this T cell receptor beta chain is large (0.1 to 1%). Its target is unknown. The CDR3 spans 14 residues. Germline V CDR1 and CDR2: LNHDA, SQIVND (reference sequence). V was pared by 8 bases and J by 4 bases, with 15 bases between. The data were taken from a study of Tregs in tolerant kidney transplant recipients. Study background: Sorted recipient Tregs were expanded on donor B cells with IL-2, restimulated day 11. After B cell culture, CD4+CD8-CD25+CD127- and CD4+CD8-4-1BB+CD40L- cells were sorted. Study outcomes and limitations: Few patients were studied, so findings need validation in larger groups. The most relevant donor-specific Treg TCRbeta repertoire apparently came from expansion with activated donor B cells.

Libraries were prepared by immunoSEQ multiplex PCR; TCRdb keeps only in-frame clonotypes and omits some of them. The sample has some 1,700 clones; 40% to 50% are singletons. Sequencing was performed on Tregs from blood cultured with allogeneic cells. The J gene is TRBJ1-5, the V gene TRBV19; tentative D call: TRBD1 (5 bases). The receptor comes from a human patient who received a combined kidney and bone marrow transplant. Some T cells may be provided by the graft donor. CDR3 protein: CASSGGHLNQPQHF. As DNA, the CDR3 is TGTGCCAGTTCAGGCGGACACTTAAATCAGCCCCAGCATTTT.